The following is a T cell receptor (beta chain) sequence with its context. Its antigen is not known. This record belongs to a study of regulatory T cells in long-lasting Graves disease. Study results and caveats: TRBV28 was favored in persistent disease, as were TRBJ1-2 and TRBJ2-5.

Researchers made TCR beta libraries by using iRepertoire HTBI primers and running Arm-PCR on CDR3 regions. TCRdb re-analysed the multiplex PCR reads in MiXCR, keeping a single row per CDR3 protein. This table has about 220,000 distinct CDR3 sequences, roughly 18% appearing once. The time point is: newly diagnosed GD, antithyroid drugs for less than 3 months. TCR sequences were obtained from RNA taken from PBMCs. The CDR3 runs 14 residues. Trimming cost V 3 bases and J 3 bases; bases outside gene matches: 2. Looked up from germline, CDR1 is SGDLS and CDR2 is YYNGEE. These same records also appear under a second study, on T cells in Graves' hyperthyroidism and ophthalmopathy. Per that study: A lack of ophthalmopathy progression within 18 months defined stable Graves' hyperthyroidism.

V and J are TRBV9 and TRBJ2-3; the match to TRBD2 covers 9 bases. This clonotype originated in a woman aged 25-40 years with Graves disease. Here the sequenced sample was peripheral blood mononuclear cells (PBMCs), taken at new diagnosis, from a patient treated with antithyroid drugs. In DNA, the CDR3 is TGTGCCAGCAGCGGACTAGCGGATACAGATACGCAGTATTTT. Residues: CASSGLADTDTQYF.